This T cell receptor (beta chain) appears in the sequencing data of a study of blood T cell repertoires in COVID-19. On the study more broadly: Samples taken during acute and convalescent COVID-19 were collected in the United States, Italy and Spain. PBMCs, B-cell-depleted T cells, or T cells were the source of the cDNA or gDNA that made up the material.

The assay was immunoSEQ multiplex PCR, and TCRdb's table has in-frame clones only and misses some. This sample has some 310,000 clones, with almost 90% found just once. This CDR3 spans 13 amino acids. In germline, CDR1 is LNHNV, CDR2 YYDKDF (reference sequence). Trimming stripped 1 base from V and 6 bases from J, with 9 bases between. This sequence originates from a woman aged 25 to 39 with COVID-19, enrolled during active disease. The sequenced sample was peripheral blood. The chain employs TRBV15 and TRBJ1-1; D is perhaps TRBD1 (5 bases). CDR3 loop: CATSRGGQAEAFF. The CDR3, as DNA: TGTGCCACCAGCAGAGGTGGACAAGCTGAAGCTTTCTTT.